This T cell receptor beta chain was identified in a study of cytomegalovirus exposure and HLA in healthy donors. The primer mix had 60 Vbeta and 13 Jbeta primers. TCRdb's table, derived via immunoSEQ multiplex PCR, lists solely in-frame clones and lacks some. The table lists fewer than 80,000 clones, roughly 75% of them singletons. The CDR3 spans 15 residues. Germline V gene lookup returns CDR1 MDHEN and CDR2 SYDVKM. Trimming removed 2 bases from V and 3 bases from J, with 12 bases in between. The rearrangement uses TRBV28 and TRBJ2-3, with no clear D. The sequence came from a woman aged 25 to 39 in good health and CMV-seronegative. Sequences were obtained from PBMCs. The CDR3 DNA sequence: TGTGCCAGCAGTTTACCTCTGGTCAGTACAGATACGCAGTATTTT. The encoded protein is CASSLPLVSTDTQYF. Full variable domain (missing parts from reference TRBV28 and TRBJ2-3): DVKVTQSSRYLVKRTGEKVFLECVQDMDHENMFWYRQDPGLGLRLIYFSYDVKMKEKGDIPEGYSVSREKKERFSLILESASTNQTSMYLCASSLPLVSTDTQYFGPGTRLTVL.